The T cell receptor (beta chain) under discussion was sequenced for a study of blood T cell repertoires in COVID-19. The overall study: PBMCs, B-cell-depleted T cells, or T cells were the source of the cDNA or gDNA that made up the material.

V was shortened by 1 base and J by 2 bases, with 12 bases between the two germline ends. Looked up from germline, CDR1 is PRHDT and CDR2 is FYEKMQ (reference sequence). This CDR3 has 15 residues. Allocation to cohorts depended on clinical history reported by the participants. Authors' data handling: Researchers report that nucleated cell counts were estimated from reference gene primer amplification. Measured with immunoSEQ multiplex PCR; TCRdb has only the in-frame clones, and not every one. The V and J calls and clone size were taken over from that table, and D and trimming were inferred from the DNA. Counted here are 300,000 to 450,000 clones, 80% to 90% occurring once; the ten biggest clones make up approximately 1.3%.

This clonotype was sampled from a man aged 25-40 years who had recovered from COVID-19. Sequencing was performed on PBMCs or T cells enriched from blood (not recorded which). The chain couples TRBV13 to TRBJ2-7; D possibly corresponds to TRBD1 (6 bases). CDR3 residues: CASSLAGTQTYEQYF. In DNA, the CDR3 is TGTGCCAGCAGCTTAGCTGGGACACAAACCTACGAGCAGTACTTC.